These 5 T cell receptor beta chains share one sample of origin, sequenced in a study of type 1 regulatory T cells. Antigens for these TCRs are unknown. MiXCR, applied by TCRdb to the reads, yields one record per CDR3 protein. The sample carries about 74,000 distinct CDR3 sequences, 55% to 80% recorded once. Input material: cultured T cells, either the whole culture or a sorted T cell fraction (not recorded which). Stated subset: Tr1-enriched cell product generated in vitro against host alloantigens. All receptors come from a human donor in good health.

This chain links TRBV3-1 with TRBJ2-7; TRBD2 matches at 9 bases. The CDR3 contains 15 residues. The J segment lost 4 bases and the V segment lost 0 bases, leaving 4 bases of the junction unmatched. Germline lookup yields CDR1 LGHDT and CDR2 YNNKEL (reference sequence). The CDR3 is CASSQESGLAYEQYF. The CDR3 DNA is TGTGCCAGCAGCCAAGAATCGGGACTAGCTTACGAGCAGTACTTC.

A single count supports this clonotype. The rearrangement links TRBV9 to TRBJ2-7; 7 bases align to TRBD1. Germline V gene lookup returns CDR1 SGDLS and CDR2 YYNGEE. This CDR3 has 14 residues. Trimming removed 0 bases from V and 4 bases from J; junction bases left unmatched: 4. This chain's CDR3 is CASSVGDSTYEQYF. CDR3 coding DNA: TGTGCCAGCAGCGTAGGGGACAGTACTTACGAGCAGTACTTC.

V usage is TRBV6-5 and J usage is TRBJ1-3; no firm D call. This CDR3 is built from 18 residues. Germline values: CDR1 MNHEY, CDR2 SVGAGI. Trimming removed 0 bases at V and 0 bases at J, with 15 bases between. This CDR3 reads CASSYSDPGLFSGNTIYF. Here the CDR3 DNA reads TGTGCCAGCAGTTACTCGGATCCCGGACTCTTCTCTGGAAACACCATATATTTT.

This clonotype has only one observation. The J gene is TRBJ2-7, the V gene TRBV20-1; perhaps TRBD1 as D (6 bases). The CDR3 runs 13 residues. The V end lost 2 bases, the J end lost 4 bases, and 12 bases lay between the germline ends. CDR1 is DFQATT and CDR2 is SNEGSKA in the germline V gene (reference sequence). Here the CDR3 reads CSARRTDLYEQYF. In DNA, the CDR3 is TGCAGTGCTAGAAGGACAGATTTGTACGAGCAGTACTTC.

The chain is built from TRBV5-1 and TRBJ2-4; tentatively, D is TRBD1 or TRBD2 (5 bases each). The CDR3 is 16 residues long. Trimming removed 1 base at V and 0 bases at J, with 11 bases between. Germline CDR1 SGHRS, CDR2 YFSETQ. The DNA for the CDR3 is TGCGCCAGCAGCTTGAGGCCGGGGCTAGCCAAAAACATTCAGTACTTC. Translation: CASSLRPGLAKNIQYF.